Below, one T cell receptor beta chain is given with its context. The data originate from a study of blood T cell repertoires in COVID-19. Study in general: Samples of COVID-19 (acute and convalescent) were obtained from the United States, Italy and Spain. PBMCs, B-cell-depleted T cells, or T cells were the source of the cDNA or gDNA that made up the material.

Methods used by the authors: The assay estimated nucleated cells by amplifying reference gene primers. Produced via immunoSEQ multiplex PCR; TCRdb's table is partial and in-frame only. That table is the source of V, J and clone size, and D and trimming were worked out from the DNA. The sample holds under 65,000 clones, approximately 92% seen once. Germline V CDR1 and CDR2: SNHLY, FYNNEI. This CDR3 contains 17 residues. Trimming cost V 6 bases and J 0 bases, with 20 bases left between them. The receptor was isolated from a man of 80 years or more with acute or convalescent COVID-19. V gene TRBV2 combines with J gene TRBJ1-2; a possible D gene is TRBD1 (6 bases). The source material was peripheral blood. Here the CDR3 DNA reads TGTGCCAGCAGCGCACCGGGACAAGGTACCCCTAACTATGGCTACACCTTC. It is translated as CASSAPGQGTPNYGYTF.